Below, one TCR beta chain is given with its context. The antigen is unknown. Genomic DNA constituted the template upon which TCR beta VDJ and CDR3 profiling was performed. TCRdb fed the reads into MiXCR, producing one record per CDR3 protein. This table holds roughly 220,000 distinct CDR3 sequences, approximately 60% found once. This sample was taken from a study of CD8+CD57+ T cells in acquired aplastic anemia. Study-level information: DNA per sorted CD4+ or CD8+ sample ranged about 0.2 to 30 ug, averaging approximately 3.3 ug. Study results and caveats: Patients and healthy controls showed no significant CD8+ Simpson's diversity difference. Found in both controls and patients were around 29 CD8+ CDR3 sequences.

The sequenced patients had an expansion of CD8+CD57+ cells seen by flow cytometry. A severe acquired aplastic anemia diagnosis applied to all patients. Germline-derived CDR1 and CDR2 are SGHTA and FQGNSA. The CDR3 is made up of 11 amino acids. Unmatched junction bases numbered 3, after V lost 3 bases and J lost 12 bases. The rearrangement links TRBV7-2 to TRBJ2-5; 8 bases agree with TRBD2. The sequence derives from a human donor with aplastic anemia. The sequenced material came from sorted CD4+, CD8+, or CD8+CD57+ T cells (not recorded which) from PBMCs. DNA for the CDR3: TGTGCCAGCAGCTTTGGGACTAGGAAGTACTTC. Its protein product is CASSFGTRKYF.